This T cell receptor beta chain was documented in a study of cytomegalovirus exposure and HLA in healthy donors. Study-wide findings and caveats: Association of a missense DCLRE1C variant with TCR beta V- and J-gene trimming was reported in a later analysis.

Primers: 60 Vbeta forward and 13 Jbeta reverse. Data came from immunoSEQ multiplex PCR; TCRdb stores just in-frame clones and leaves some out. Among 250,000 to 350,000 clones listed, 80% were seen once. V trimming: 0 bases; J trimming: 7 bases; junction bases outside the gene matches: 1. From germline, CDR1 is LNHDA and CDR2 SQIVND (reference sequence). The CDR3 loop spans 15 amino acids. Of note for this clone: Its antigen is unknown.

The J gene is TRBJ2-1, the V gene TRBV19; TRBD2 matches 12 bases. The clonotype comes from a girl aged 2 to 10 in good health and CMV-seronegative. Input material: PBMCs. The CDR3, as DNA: TGTGCCAGTAGTATAGATGGACTAGCGGGGAATGAGCAGTTCTTC. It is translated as CASSIDGLAGNEQFF.